The 14 T cell receptor beta chains reported below all come from one sample, sequenced in a study of blood T cell repertoires in COVID-19. The repertoire was sequenced with immunoSEQ multiplex PCR; TCRdb's copy has only in-frame clones and lacks some. The sample records more than 250,000 clones, more than 85% being singletons. Sequenced sample: PBMCs or T cells enriched from blood (not recorded which). The receptors stem from a woman in her thirties who had recovered from COVID-19.

The chain recombines TRBV7-2 with TRBJ2-7, with 9 bases that match TRBD1. V gave up 4 bases and J gave up 1 base; unmatched junction bases: 2. CDR3 length: 14 amino acids. From germline, CDR1 is SGHTA and CDR2 FQGNSA. The CDR3 reads CASSSGTGSYEQYF. CDR3 coding DNA: TGTGCCAGCAGCTCCGGGACAGGGTCCTACGAGCAGTACTTC. Full variable domain (rest looked up from reference TRBV7-2 and TRBJ2-7): GAGVSQSPSNKVTEKGKDVELRCDPISGHTALYWYRQSLGQGLEFLIYFQGNSAPDKSGLPSDRFSAERTGGSVSTLTIQRTQQEDSAVYLCASSSGTGSYEQYFGPGTRLTVT.

The V call is TRBV2, the J call TRBJ1-1; TRBD1 might be the D (6 bases). Per the germline V gene, CDR1 is SNHLY and CDR2 is FYNNEI. This CDR3 comprises 14 residues. With 3 bases removed from V and 1 base from J, the gap between germline ends came to 9 bases. The CDR3 region has the DNA TGTGCCAGCAGTGAGGCCAGGGGGAACACTGAAGCTTTCTTT. Its protein is CASSEARGNTEAFF.

This clone was detected once. The chain has TRBV28 and TRBJ1-5; D is uncertain. This CDR3 contains 15 residues. Germline V gene data show CDR1 as MDHEN and CDR2 as SYDVKM. V dropped 2 bases and J dropped 0 bases, with 8 bases sitting between them. CDR3 coding DNA: TGTGCCAGCAGTTTAAACAGTTATAGCAATCAGCCCCAGCATTTT. As protein: CASSLNSYSNQPQHF.

This clone came up once. The gene calls are TRBV4-1 and TRBJ1-4, with D possibly being TRBD1 (6 bases). The CDR3 length is 19 residues. CDR1 and CDR2 (germline): MGHRA, YSYEKL. Trimming took 0 bases from V and 3 from J, leaving 20 bases between them. The CDR3 nucleotides read TGCGCCAGCAGCCAAGATTTGTGGGGACCAGGGGTTTCTAATGAAAAACTGTTTTTT. Translation gives CASSQDLWGPGVSNEKLFF.

The rearrangement links TRBV7-2 to TRBJ2-7; D perhaps matches TRBD2 (5 bases). Germline assignment: CDR1 SGHTA and CDR2 FQGNSA. This CDR3 is built from 15 residues. The V end was cut by 3 bases, the J end by 4 bases, with 16 bases between. The CDR3: CASSFDAPRVYEQYF. Here the CDR3 DNA reads TGTGCCAGCAGCTTTGACGCTCCGCGGGTTTACGAGCAGTACTTC.

V gene TRBV4-3 combines with J gene TRBJ2-7; 8 bases fit TRBD1. From germline, CDR1 is LGHNA and CDR2 YSLEER. The junction had 5 bases not matched to a gene; V was cut back by 1 base and J by 6 bases. This CDR3 spans 14 amino acids. The CDR3 DNA follows: TGCGCCAGCAGCCAAGTACAGGGGGTGATCGAGCAGTACTTC. This sequence encodes CASSQVQGVIEQYF.

The CDR3 nucleotides read TGTGCCTGGAGTGTACGTAGGAACACTGAAGCTTTCTTT. Amino acid sequence: CAWSVRRNTEAFF. The chain uses TRBV30 and TRBJ1-1; D gene ambiguous. V was cut by 0 bases and J by 1 base, with 6 bases left in between. Germline CDR1 reads GTSNPN; CDR2 reads SVGIG (reference sequence). This CDR3 has 13 residues.

The rearrangement links TRBV30 to TRBJ1-2, with 7 bases that match TRBD1. V was pared by 0 bases and J by 4 bases, with 8 bases of the junction left unmatched. This CDR3 is built from 15 residues. Per the germline V gene, CDR1 is GTSNPN and CDR2 is SVGIG (reference sequence). The CDR3 loop reads CAWSVQEGAGYGYTF. CDR3 nucleotide sequence: TGTGCCTGGAGTGTACAAGAGGGGGCGGGCTATGGCTACACCTTC.

The chain links TRBV24-1 to TRBJ1-1; D is possibly TRBD1 (6 bases). The CDR3 extends over 15 amino acids. Trimming removed 5 bases from V and 1 base from J, with 13 bases in between. Germline CDR1 and CDR2: KGHDR and SFDVKD. As DNA, the CDR3 is TGTGCCACCAGTGGAACAGGGATGGGGAACACTGAAGCTTTCTTT. Translating it yields CATSGTGMGNTEAFF.

The V gene is TRBV18, the J gene TRBJ1-1; a possible D gene is TRBD1 (5 bases). V lost 4 bases, J lost 2 bases, and 8 bases lay in between. The CDR3 contains 13 residues. Germline V lookup: CDR1 KGHSH, CDR2 LQKENI. The CDR3, as DNA: TGTGCCAGCTCACAGGGGTCAAACACTGAAGCTTTCTTT. It yields the protein CASSQGSNTEAFF.

Points on this clone: Other DNA sequences in this sample translate to the same CDR3. The rearrangement uses TRBV6-5 and TRBJ2-7, with 10 bases lining up with TRBD1. V lost 2 bases and J lost 4; bases outside the gene matches: 2. The germline V gene encodes CDR1 MNHEY and CDR2 SVGAGI. This CDR3 has 14 residues. The CDR3 spells CASSYRDRGYEQYF. The DNA of the CDR3 is TGTGCCAGCAGTTACCGGGACAGGGGATACGAGCAGTACTTC.

V and J are TRBV7-2 and TRBJ2-7, with 8 nucleotides matching TRBD2. The CDR3 has 16 amino acids. V lost 4 bases, J lost 1 base, and 9 bases stayed unmatched. From germline, CDR1 is SGHTA and CDR2 FQGNSA. This CDR3 is CASSYLTGLGSYEQYF. DNA of the CDR3: TGTGCCAGCAGCTACCTCACGGGACTAGGGTCCTACGAGCAGTACTTC.

The chain is built from TRBV28 and TRBJ2-5, with D maybe TRBD2 (5 bases). CDR1 and CDR2 from the germline V gene are MDHEN and SYDVKM. The V end lost 2 bases, the J end lost 7 bases, and 8 bases lay between the germline ends. The CDR3 is made up of 12 amino acids. CDR3 residues: CASSLSEGTQYF. CDR3 in DNA: TGTGCCAGCAGTTTAAGCGAGGGGACCCAGTACTTC.

V and J are TRBV4-1 and TRBJ1-4; a weak D match, TRBD1 (5 bases). V lost 1 base to trimming and J lost 1 base, with 10 bases between them. Germline lookup yields CDR1 MGHRA and CDR2 YSYEKL. The CDR3 spans 16 residues. CDR3 region: CASSQVVRETNEKLFF. CDR3 DNA sequence: TGCGCCAGCAGCCAAGTCGTCAGGGAAACTAATGAAAAACTGTTTTTT.